This T cell receptor beta chain appears in the sequencing data of a study of cytomegalovirus exposure and HLA in healthy donors. This CDR3 spans 14 amino acids. In germline, CDR1 is SGHDN, CDR2 FVKESK. V lost 1 base and J 2 bases, leaving 6 bases between the germline ends. Primers included in the PCR were 60 Vbeta and 13 Jbeta primers. Clones were sequenced by immunoSEQ multiplex PCR, and TCRdb holds only the in-frame ones, with some missing. The data contain approximately 190,000 clones, 80% to 90% of them singletons. The specimen sequenced was PBMCs. This receptor was taken from a man in his forties in good health and CMV-seropositive. This chain links TRBV14 with TRBJ2-1; D may be TRBD2 (5 bases). This CDR3 reads CASSQVGAYNEQFF. The CDR3 DNA is TGTGCCAGCAGCCAAGTCGGGGCCTACAATGAGCAGTTCTTC.